This TCR beta chain was observed in a study of OX40 agonist ivuxolimab in advanced cancers. Trimming cost V 5 bases and J 2 bases, with 4 bases left between them. CDR3 length: 11 amino acids. Germline values: CDR1 MNHEY, CDR2 SVGAGI. In the case of this clone: Its cognate antigen is unknown. A read error is possible here, since a much larger clone lies one base away.

Clones were read by immunoSEQ multiplex PCR, and TCRdb kept only the in-frame ones, dropping some. The sample has about 120,000 clones; 80% to 90% are singletons. Patients were ruled out by autoimmune disease history or systemic immunosuppression. Study-level points and caveats: With doses of 0.1-3.0 mg/kg, partial responders showed among the lowest clonal expansion. Doses of 0.1 to 3.0 mg/kg were accompanied by clonal expansion of CD4+ and CD8+ blood T cells by week 6.

The source of this sequence is an adult with an advanced solid tumor such as melanoma, head and neck, liver or kidney cancer. The chain recombines TRBV6-5 with TRBJ2-7; no clear D. Sequencing used CD4+ or CD8+ T cells sorted from blood, obtained in a trial of the OX40 agonist ivuxolimab. CDR3 nucleotides: TGTGCCAGCAGTGACACCTACGAGCAGTACTTC. The encoded protein is CASSDTYEQYF.